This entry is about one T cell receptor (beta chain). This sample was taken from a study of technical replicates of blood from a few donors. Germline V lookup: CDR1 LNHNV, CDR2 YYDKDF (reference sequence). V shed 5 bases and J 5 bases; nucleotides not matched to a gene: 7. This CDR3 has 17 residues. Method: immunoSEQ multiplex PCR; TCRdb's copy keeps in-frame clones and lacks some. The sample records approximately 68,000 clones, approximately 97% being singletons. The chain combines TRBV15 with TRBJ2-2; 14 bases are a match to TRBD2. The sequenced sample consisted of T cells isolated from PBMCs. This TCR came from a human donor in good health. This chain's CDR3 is CATSPSGTSGRTGELFF. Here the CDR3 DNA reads TGTGCCACCAGCCCTTCCGGGACTAGCGGGAGAACCGGGGAGCTGTTTTTT.